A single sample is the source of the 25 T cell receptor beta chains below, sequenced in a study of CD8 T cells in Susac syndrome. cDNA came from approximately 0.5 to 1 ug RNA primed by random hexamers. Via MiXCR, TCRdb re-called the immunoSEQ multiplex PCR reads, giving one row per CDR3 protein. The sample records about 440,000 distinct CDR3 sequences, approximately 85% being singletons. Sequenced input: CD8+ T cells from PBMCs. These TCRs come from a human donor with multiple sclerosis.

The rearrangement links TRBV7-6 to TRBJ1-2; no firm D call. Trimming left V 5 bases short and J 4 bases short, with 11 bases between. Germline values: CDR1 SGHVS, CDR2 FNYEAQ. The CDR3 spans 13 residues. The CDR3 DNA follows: TGTGCCAGCAGCCATGGGCCCGTCTATGGCTACACCTTC. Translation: CASSHGPVYGYTF.

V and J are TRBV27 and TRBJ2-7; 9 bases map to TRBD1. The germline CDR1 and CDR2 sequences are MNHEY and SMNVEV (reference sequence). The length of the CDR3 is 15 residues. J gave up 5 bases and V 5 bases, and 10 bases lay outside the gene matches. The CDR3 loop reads CASSPPGTGQDEQYF. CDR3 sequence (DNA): TGTGCCAGCAGTCCTCCCGGGACAGGGCAGGACGAGCAGTACTTC.

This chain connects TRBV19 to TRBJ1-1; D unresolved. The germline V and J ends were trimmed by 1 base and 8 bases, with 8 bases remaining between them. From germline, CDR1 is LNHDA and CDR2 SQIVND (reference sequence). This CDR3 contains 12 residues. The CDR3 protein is CASSIAGIEAFF. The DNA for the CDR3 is TGTGCCAGTAGTATAGCCGGAATCGAAGCTTTCTTT.

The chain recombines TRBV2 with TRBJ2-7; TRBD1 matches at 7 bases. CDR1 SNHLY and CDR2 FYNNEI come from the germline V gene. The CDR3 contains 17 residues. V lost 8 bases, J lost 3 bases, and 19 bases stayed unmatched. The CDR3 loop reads CASGGFAGDRAFYEQYF. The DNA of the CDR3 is TGTGCCAGCGGCGGGTTTGCCGGCGACAGGGCATTCTACGAGCAGTACTTC. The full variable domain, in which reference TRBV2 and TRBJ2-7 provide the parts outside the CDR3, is EPEVTQTPSHQVTQMGQEVILRCVPISNHLYFYWYRQILGQKVEFLVSFYNNEISEKSEIFDDQFSVERPDGSNFTLKIRSTKLEDSAMYFCASGGFAGDRAFYEQYFGPGTRLTVT.

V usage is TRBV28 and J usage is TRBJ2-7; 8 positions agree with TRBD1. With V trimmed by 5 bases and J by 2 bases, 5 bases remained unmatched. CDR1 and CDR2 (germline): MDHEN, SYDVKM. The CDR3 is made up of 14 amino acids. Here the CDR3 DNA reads TGTGCCAGCAGTCCTCAGACAGGGGCCTACGAGCAGTACTTC. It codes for CASSPQTGAYEQYF.

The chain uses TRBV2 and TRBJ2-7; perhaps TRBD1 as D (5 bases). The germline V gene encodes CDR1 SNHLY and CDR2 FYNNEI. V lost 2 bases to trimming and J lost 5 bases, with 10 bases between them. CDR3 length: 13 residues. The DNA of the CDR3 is TGTGCCAGCAGTGAATGGCAGGGCGACGAGCAGTACTTC. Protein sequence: CASSEWQGDEQYF.

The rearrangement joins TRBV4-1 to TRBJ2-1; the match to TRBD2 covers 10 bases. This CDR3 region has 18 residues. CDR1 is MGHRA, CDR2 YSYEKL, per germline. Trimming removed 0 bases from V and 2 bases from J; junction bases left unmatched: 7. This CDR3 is CASSQEPSGSDAYNEQFF. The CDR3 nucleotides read TGCGCCAGCAGCCAAGAACCTAGCGGGAGTGACGCCTACAATGAGCAGTTCTTC.

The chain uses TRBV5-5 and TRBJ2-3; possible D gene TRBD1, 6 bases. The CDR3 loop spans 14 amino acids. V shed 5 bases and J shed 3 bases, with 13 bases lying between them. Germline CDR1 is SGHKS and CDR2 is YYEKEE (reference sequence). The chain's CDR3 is CASSLQGWTDTQYF. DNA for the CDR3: TGTGCCAGCAGTTTACAGGGATGGACAGATACGCAGTATTTT. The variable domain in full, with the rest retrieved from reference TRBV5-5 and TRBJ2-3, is DAGVTQSPTHLIKTRGQQVTLRCSPISGHKSVSWYQQVLGQGPQFIFQYYEKEERGRGNFPDRFSARQFPNYSSELNVNALLLGDSALYLCASSLQGWTDTQYFGPGTRLTVL.

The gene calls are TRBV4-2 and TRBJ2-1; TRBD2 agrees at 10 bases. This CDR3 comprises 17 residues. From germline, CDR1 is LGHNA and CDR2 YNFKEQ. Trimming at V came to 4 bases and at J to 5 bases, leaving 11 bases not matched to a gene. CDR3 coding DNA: TGTGCCAGCAGCCTGGGACTAGCGCGTACAGAAGACAATGAGCAGTTCTTC. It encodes CASSLGLARTEDNEQFF.

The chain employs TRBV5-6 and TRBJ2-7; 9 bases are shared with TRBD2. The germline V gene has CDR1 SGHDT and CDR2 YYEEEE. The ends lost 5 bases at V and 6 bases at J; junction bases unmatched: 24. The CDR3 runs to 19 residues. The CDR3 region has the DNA TGTGCCAGCAGAAAGATAGCGGGAGACAGTTGGTACGGTGTCGGCGAGCAGTACTTC. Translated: CASRKIAGDSWYGVGEQYF.

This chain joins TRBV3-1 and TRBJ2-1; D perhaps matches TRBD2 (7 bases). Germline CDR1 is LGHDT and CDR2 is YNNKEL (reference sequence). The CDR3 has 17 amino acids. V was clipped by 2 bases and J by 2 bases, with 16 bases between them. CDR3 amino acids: CASSQPSRGGPYNEQFF. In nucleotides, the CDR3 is TGTGCCAGCAGCCAACCCTCCCGCGGGGGCCCCTACAATGAGCAGTTCTTC.

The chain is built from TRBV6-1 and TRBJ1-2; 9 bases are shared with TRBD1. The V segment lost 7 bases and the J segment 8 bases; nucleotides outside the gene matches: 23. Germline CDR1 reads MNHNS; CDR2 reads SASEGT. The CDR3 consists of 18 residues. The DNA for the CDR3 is TGTGCCAGCACCTCCCCGGGGGACAGGGTAGCCCTATGGGAGGGCTACACCTTC. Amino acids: CASTSPGDRVALWEGYTF.

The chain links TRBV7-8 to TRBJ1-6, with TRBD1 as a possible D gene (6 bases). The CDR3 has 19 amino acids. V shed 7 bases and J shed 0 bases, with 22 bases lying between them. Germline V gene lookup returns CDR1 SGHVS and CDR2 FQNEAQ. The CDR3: CASTRSRAGESSYNSPLHF. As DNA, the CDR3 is TGTGCCAGCACCCGATCTAGGGCAGGGGAGAGCTCCTATAATTCACCCCTCCACTTT. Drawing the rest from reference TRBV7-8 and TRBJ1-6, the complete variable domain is GAGVSQSPRYKVAKRGQDVALRCDPISGHVSLFWYQQALGQGPEFLTYFQNEAQLDKSGLPSDRFFAERPEGSVSTLKIQRTQQEDSAVYLCASTRSRAGESSYNSPLHFGNGTRLTVT.

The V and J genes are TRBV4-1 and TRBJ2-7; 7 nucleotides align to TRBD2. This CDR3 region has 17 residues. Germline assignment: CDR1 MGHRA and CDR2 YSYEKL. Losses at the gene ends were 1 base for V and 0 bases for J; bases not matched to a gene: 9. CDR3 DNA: TGCGCCAGCAGCCAAGCGCCCATGAGCGGGGACTCCTACGAGCAGTACTTC. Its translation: CASSQAPMSGDSYEQYF.

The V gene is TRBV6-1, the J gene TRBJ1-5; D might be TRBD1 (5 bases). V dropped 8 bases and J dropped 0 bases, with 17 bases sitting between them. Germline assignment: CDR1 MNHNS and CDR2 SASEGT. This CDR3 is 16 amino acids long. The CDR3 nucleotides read TGTGCCAGCTGGCCCGGAGGTGGGGCTAGCAATCAGCCCCAGCATTTT. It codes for CASWPGGGASNQPQHF.

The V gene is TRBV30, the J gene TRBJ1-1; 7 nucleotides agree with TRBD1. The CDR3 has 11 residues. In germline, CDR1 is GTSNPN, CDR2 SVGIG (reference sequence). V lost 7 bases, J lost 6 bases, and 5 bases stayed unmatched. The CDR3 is CAFRQGPEAFF. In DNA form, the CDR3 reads TGTGCCTTTCGACAGGGCCCTGAAGCTTTCTTT.

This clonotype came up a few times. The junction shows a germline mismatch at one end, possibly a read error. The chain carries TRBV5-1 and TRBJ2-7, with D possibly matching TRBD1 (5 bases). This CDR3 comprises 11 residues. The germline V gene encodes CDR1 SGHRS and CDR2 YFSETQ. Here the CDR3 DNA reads TGTGCCAGCAGTTTAAGGGGAGAGCAGTACTTC. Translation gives CASSLRGEQYF.

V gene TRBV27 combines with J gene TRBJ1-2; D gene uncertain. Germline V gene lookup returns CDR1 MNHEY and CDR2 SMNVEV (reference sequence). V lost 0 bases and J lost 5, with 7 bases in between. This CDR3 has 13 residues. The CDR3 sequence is CASSLSPPYGYTF. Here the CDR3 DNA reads TGTGCCAGCAGTTTATCCCCCCCATATGGCTACACCTTC.

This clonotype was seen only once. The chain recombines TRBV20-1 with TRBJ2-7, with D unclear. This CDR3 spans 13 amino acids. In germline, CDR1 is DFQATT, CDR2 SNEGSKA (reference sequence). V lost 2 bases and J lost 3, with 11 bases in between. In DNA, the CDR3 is TGCAGTGCTAGACCAGGTGGTCGCTACGAGCAGTACTTC. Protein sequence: CSARPGGRYEQYF.

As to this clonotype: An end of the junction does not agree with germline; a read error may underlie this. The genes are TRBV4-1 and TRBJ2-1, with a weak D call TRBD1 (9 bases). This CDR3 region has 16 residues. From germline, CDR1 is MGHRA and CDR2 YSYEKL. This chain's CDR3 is CASSTQGALAGNGQFF. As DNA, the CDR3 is TGCGCCAGCAGCACACAGGGGGCGTTAGCGGGGAATGGGCAGTTCTTC.

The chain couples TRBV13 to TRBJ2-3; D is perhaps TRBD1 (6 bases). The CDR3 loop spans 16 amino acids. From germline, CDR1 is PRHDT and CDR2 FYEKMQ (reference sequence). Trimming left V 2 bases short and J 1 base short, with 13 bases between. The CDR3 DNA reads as TGTGCCAGCAGCTTAAAAATGGACAGCGGCACAGATACGCAGTATTTT. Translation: CASSLKMDSGTDTQYF.

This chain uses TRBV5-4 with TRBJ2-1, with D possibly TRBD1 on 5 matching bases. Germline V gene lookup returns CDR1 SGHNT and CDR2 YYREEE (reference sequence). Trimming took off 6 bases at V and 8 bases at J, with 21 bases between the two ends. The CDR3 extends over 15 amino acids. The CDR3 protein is CASIGRGRPVDEQFF. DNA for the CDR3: TGTGCCAGCATTGGAAGGGGTCGCCCTGTGGATGAGCAGTTCTTC.

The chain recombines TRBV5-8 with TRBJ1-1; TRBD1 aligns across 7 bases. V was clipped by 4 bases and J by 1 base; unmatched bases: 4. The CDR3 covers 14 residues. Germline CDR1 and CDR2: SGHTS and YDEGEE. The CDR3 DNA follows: TGTGCCAGCAGCCAGACAGGGTGGAACACTGAAGCTTTCTTT. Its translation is CASSQTGWNTEAFF.

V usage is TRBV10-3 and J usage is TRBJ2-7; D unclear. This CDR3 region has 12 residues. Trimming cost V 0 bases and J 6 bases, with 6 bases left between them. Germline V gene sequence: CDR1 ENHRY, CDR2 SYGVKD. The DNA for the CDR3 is TGTGCCATCAGTGAGTCTGGAGTCGAGCAGTACTTC. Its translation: CAISESGVEQYF.

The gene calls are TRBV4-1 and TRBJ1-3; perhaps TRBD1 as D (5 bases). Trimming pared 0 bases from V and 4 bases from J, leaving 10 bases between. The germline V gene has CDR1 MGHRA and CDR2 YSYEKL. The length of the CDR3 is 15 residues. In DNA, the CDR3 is TGCGCCAGCAGCCAAGATGAGGGGAGAGGAAACACCATATATTTT. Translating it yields CASSQDEGRGNTIYF.